These 5 T cell receptor beta chains were sequenced from one sample in a study of T cells after yellow fever vaccination. From the 5' RACE reads, TCRdb called clonotypes with MiXCR, one entry per CDR3 protein. Among more than 120,000 distinct CDR3 sequences listed, 7.7% were seen once. This sample comprised CD4+ T cells sorted from PBMCs, obtained 5 days after the yellow fever booster vaccination. These receptors were obtained from a man younger than 40 who received the YFV17D yellow fever vaccine.

The chain combines TRBV28 with TRBJ2-1; 9 bases fit TRBD1. Unmatched junction bases numbered 4, after V lost 7 bases and J lost 0 bases. The CDR3 is made up of 15 amino acids. Germline CDR1 reads MDHEN; CDR2 reads SYDVKM. CDR3 residues: CASKGQGFSYNEQFF. For the CDR3, the DNA is TGTGCCAGCAAGGGACAGGGCTTCTCCTACAATGAGCAGTTCTTC.

Ten or more counts support this clonotype. The rearrangement uses TRBV5-1 and TRBJ2-2; no reliable D call. The V end was cut by 4 bases, the J end by 0 bases, with 13 bases between. This CDR3 contains 16 residues. Germline loops: CDR1 SGHRS, CDR2 YFSETQ. The DNA of the CDR3 is TGCGCCAGCAGCAACATGGTGTCCACGAACACCGGGGAGCTGTTTTTT. Protein: CASSNMVSTNTGELFF.

This clonotype was seen many times. The rearrangement uses TRBV3-1 and TRBJ2-2; no clear D. CDR1 is LGHDT and CDR2 is YNNKEL in the germline V gene (reference sequence). There are 13 residues in the CDR3. V was trimmed by 1 base and J by 4 bases, leaving 4 bases between them. CDR3 in DNA: TGTGCCAGCAGCCAAGGGGCCACCGGGGAGCTGTTTTTT. Translating gives CASSQGATGELFF.

This clonotype has ten or more counts. The genes are TRBV7-9 and TRBJ2-3, with 12 bases fitting TRBD2. Germline assignment: CDR1 SEHNR and CDR2 FQNEAQ (reference sequence). The CDR3 totals 16 residues. J gave up 0 bases and V 5 bases, and 3 bases lay outside the gene matches. CDR3 protein: CASSEGLAGSTDTQYF. The CDR3 DNA reads as TGTGCCAGCAGCGAAGGACTAGCGGGAAGCACAGATACGCAGTATTTT.

This clonotype was seen at least ten times. This chain uses TRBV7-9 with TRBJ2-7; the match to TRBD2 covers 8 bases. Trimming cost V 5 bases and J 2 bases; bases outside gene matches: 5. CDR3 length equals 14 residues. Germline assignment: CDR1 SEHNR and CDR2 FQNEAQ (reference sequence). The DNA of the CDR3 is TGTGCCAGCAGCCCCATAGCGGGAACCTACGAGCAGTACTTC. Encoded protein: CASSPIAGTYEQYF.